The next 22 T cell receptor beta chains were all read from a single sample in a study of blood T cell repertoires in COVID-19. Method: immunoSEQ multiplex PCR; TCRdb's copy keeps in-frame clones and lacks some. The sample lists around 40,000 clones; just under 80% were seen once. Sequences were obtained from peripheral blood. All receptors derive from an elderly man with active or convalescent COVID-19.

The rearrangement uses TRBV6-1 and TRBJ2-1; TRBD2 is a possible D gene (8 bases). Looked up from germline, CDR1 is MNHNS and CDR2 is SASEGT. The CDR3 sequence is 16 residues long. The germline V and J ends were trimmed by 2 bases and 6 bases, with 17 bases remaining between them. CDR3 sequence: CASSEQGSGTVNEQFF. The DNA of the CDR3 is TGTGCCAGCAGTGAACAGGGTAGCGGGACAGTCAATGAGCAGTTCTTC.

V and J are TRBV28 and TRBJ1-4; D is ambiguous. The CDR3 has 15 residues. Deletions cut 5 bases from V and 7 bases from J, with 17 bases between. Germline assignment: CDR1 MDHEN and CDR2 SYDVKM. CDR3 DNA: TGTGCCAGCAGTCCTCTCCGGGGAGTGGGTGAAAAACTGTTTTTT. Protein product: CASSPLRGVGEKLFF.

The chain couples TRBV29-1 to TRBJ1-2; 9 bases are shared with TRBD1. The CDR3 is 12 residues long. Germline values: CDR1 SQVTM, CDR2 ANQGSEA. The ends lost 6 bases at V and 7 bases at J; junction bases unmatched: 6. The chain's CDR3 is CSVAQGAPGYTF. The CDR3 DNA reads TGCAGCGTCGCACAGGGGGCACCTGGCTACACCTTC.

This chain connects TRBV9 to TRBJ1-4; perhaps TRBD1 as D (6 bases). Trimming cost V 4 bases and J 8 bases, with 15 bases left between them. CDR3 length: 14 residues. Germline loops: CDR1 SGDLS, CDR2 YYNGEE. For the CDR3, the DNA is TGTGCCAGCAGCCAAACAGGGTTTCGGGAAAAACTGTTTTTT. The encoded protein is CASSQTGFREKLFF.

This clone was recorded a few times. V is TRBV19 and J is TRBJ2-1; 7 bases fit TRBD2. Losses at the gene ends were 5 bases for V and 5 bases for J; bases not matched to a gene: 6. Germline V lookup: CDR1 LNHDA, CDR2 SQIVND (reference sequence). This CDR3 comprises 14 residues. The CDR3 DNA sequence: TGTGCCAGTAGTGGCCTAGCGGTGAACAATGAGCAGTTCTTC. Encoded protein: CASSGLAVNNEQFF.

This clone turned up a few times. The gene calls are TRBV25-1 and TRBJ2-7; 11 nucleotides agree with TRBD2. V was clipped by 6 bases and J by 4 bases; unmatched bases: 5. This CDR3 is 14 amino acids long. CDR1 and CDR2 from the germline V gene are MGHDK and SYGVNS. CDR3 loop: CASRTSGEGYEQYF. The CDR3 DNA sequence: TGTGCCAGCAGGACTAGCGGGGAGGGTTACGAGCAGTACTTC.

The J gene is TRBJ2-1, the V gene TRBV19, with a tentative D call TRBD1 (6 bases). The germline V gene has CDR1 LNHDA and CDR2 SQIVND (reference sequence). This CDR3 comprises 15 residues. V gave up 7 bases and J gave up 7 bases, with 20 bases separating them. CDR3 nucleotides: TGTGCCAGTACCCGTTATGGGGGACACACGAATGAGCAGTTCTTC. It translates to CASTRYGGHTNEQFF.

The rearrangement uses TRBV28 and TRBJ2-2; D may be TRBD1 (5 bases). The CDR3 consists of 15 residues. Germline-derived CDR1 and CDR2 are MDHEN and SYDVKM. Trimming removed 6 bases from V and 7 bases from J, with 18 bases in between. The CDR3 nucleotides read TGTGCCAGCAGGGGTGACAGATTCAGCCTCGGGGAGCTGTTTTTT. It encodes CASRGDRFSLGELFF.

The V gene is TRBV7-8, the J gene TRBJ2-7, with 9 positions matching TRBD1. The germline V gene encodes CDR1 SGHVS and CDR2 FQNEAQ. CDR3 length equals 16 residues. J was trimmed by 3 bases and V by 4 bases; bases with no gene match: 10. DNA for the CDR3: TGTGCCAGCAGCTCCATGACAGGGGGTGTCGGCTACGAGCAGTACTTC. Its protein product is CASSSMTGGVGYEQYF.

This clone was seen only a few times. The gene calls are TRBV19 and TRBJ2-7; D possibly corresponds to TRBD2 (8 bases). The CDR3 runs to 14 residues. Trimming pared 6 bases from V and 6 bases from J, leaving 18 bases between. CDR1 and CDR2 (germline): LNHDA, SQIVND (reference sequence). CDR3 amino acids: CASSREGALSEQYF. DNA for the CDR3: TGTGCCAGTAGCCGGGAGGGGGCCCTCTCCGAGCAGTACTTC.

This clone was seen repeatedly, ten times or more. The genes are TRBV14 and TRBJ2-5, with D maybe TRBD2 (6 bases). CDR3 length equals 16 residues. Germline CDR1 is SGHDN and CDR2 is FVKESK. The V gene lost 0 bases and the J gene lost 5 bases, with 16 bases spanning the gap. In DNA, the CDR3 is TGTGCCAGCAGCCAAGATCGAGGGCAGGGAGGCGAGACCCAGTACTTC. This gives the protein CASSQDRGQGGETQYF.

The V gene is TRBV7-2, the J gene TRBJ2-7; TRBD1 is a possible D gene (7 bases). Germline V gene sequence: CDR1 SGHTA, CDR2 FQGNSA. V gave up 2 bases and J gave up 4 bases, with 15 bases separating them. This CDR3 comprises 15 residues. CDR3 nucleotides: TGTGCCAGCAGCTTATCGGGGCAGGGGGGTTACGAGCAGTACTTC. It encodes CASSLSGQGGYEQYF.

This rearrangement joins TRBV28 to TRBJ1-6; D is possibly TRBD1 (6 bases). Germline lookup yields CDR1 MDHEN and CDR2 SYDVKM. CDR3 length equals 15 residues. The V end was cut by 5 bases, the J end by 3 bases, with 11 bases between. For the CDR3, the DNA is TGTGCCAGCAGTCCCCGGGACAACTATAATTCACCCCTCCACTTT. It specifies CASSPRDNYNSPLHF.

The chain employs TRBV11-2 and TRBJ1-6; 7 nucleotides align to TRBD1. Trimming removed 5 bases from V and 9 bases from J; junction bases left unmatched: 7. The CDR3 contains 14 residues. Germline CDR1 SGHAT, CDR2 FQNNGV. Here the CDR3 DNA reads TGTGCCAGCAGCCAGCAGGGGGGTCGTTCACCCCTCCACTTT. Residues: CASSQQGGRSPLHF.

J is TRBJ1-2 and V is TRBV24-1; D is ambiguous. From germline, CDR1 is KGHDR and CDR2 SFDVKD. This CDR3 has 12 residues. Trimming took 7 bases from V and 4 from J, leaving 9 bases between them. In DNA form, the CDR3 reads TGTGCCACCAGCTCCCGGGGCTATGGCTACACCTTC. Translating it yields CATSSRGYGYTF.

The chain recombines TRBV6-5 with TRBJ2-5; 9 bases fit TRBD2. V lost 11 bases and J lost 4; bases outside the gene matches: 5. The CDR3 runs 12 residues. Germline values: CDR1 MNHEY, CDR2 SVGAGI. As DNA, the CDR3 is TGTGCCGGTAGCGGGAGTGGAGAGACCCAGTACTTC. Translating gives CAGSGSGETQYF.

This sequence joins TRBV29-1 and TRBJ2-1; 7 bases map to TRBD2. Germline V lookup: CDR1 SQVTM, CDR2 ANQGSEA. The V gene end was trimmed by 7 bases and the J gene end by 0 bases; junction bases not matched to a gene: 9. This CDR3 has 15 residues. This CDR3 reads CSAYLSGFSYNEQFF. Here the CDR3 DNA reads TGCAGCGCTTACCTTAGCGGGTTCTCCTACAATGAGCAGTTCTTC.

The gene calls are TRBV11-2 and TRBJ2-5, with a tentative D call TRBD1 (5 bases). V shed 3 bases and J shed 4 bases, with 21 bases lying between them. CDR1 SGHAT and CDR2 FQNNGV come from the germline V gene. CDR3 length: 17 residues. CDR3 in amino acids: CASSFGSLGAGSETQYF. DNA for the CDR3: TGTGCCAGCAGCTTTGGCTCTTTAGGGGCAGGTTCAGAGACCCAGTACTTC.

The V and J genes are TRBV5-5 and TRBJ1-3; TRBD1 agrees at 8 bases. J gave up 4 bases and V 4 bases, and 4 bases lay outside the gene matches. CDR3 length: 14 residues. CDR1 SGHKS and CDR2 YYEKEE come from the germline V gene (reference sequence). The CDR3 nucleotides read TGTGCCAGCAGCCCCGGGACAGGAGGAAACACCATATATTTT. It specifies CASSPGTGGNTIYF.

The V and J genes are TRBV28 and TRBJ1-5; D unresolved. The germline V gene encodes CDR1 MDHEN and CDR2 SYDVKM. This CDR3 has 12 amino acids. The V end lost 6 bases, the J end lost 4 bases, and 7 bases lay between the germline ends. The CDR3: CASSVLNQPQHF. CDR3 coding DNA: TGTGCCAGCAGCGTGCTAAATCAGCCCCAGCATTTT.

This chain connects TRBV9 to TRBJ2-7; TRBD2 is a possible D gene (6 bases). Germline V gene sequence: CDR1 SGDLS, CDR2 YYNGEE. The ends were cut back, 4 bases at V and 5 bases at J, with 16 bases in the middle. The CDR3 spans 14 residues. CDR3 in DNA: TGTGCCAGCAGCCCATCGGGGGTCGGGAACGAGCAGTACTTC. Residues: CASSPSGVGNEQYF.

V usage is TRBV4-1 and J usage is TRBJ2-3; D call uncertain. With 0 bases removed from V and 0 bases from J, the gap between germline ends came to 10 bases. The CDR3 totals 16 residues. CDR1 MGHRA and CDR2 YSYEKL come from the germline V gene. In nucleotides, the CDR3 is TGCGCCAGCAGCCAAGATGAGCTTACTAGCACAGATACGCAGTATTTT. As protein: CASSQDELTSTDTQYF.